These 22 T cell receptor beta chains came from one sample sequenced in a study of cytomegalovirus exposure and HLA in healthy donors. The repertoire was sequenced with immunoSEQ multiplex PCR; TCRdb's copy has only in-frame clones and lacks some. This table holds some 150,000 clones, 85% to 90% found once. What was sequenced was PBMCs. The receptor source for this set is a woman aged 30 to 39 in good health and CMV-seronegative.

This chain joins TRBV5-1 and TRBJ2-7; 7 bases agree with TRBD2. J was trimmed by 6 bases and V by 4 bases; bases with no gene match: 13. This CDR3 has 15 residues. The germline CDR1 and CDR2 sequences are SGHRS and YFSETQ. The CDR3 loop reads CASSPRPVGEGEQYF. The DNA for the CDR3 is TGCGCCAGCAGCCCAAGACCCGTGGGGGAGGGCGAGCAGTACTTC. Variable domain in full (rest from reference TRBV5-1 and TRBJ2-7): KAGVTQTPRYLIKTRGQQVTLSCSPISGHRSVSWYQQTPGQGLQFLFEYFSETQRNKGNFPGRFSGRQFSNSRSEMNVSTLELGDSALYLCASSPRPVGEGEQYFGPGTRLTVT.

This chain joins TRBV13 and TRBJ2-7, with D perhaps matching TRBD2 (5 bases). The CDR3 runs 15 residues. Trimming cost V 5 bases and J 0 bases, with 14 bases left between them. The germline gives CDR1 PRHDT, CDR2 FYEKMQ (reference sequence). The CDR3, as DNA: TGTGCCAGCAGCAAAGGAGGACTCAGCTCCTACGAGCAGTACTTC. Protein: CASSKGGLSSYEQYF.

This chain uses TRBV9 with TRBJ1-1; 8 bases fit TRBD1. The ends lost 2 bases at V and 1 base at J; junction bases unmatched: 4. Germline CDR1 reads SGDLS; CDR2 reads YYNGEE. CDR3 length equals 15 residues. CDR3 bases: TGTGCCAGCAGCGTGACAGGGGCGGGGAACACTGAAGCTTTCTTT. Amino acid sequence: CASSVTGAGNTEAFF.

This clone was detected only a few times. The chain uses TRBV11-2 and TRBJ2-1, with TRBD2 matching over 14 bases. Germline CDR1 is SGHAT and CDR2 is FQNNGV. The CDR3 sequence is 14 residues long. Unmatched junction bases numbered 3, after V lost 5 bases and J lost 9 bases. The CDR3: CASSLGLAGGEQFF. The CDR3 bases are TGTGCCAGCAGCCTCGGACTAGCGGGGGGTGAGCAGTTCTTC.

This sequence joins TRBV19 and TRBJ1-3; D is ambiguous. V shed 3 bases and J shed 0 bases, with 9 bases lying between them. The CDR3 has 15 residues. Per the germline V gene, CDR1 is LNHDA and CDR2 is SQIVND (reference sequence). The CDR3 DNA reads TGTGCCAGTAGTATCGGGGATCGCTCTGGAAACACCATATATTTT. Its translation is CASSIGDRSGNTIYF.

The J gene is TRBJ1-3, the V gene TRBV6-6; no firm D call. There are 13 residues in the CDR3. Trimming shortened V by 7 bases and J by 4 bases, and 11 bases separated the two germline ends. Germline CDR1 and CDR2: MNHNY and SVGAGI (reference sequence). CDR3 residues: CASKEAGGNTIYF. In DNA, the CDR3 is TGTGCCAGCAAGGAGGCGGGAGGAAACACCATATATTTT.

The chain couples TRBV6-5 to TRBJ2-5, with 11 bases matching TRBD2. Per germline, CDR1 MNHEY and CDR2 SVGAGI. The V segment lost 8 bases and the J segment 1 base; nucleotides outside the gene matches: 3. The CDR3 contains 14 residues. The CDR3, as DNA: TGTGCCAGCGGGACTAGCGGATTCCAAGAGACCCAGTACTTC. This codes for CASGTSGFQETQYF.

A note on this clone: At one boundary the junction diverges from the germline segment, which might be a read error. This chain connects TRBV2 to TRBJ1-4; possibly TRBD1 for D (6 bases). Germline lookup yields CDR1 SNHLY and CDR2 FYNNEI. The CDR3 is made up of 16 amino acids. The CDR3 DNA follows: TGTGCCAGCAGGGAAGACAGGTTTGCAACTAATGAAAAACTGTTTTTT. The encoded protein is CASREDRFATNEKLFF.

The chain uses TRBV10-3 and TRBJ2-5, with 8 bases aligning to TRBD2. CDR1 and CDR2 (germline): ENHRY, SYGVKD. With V trimmed by 11 bases and J by 4 bases, 3 bases remained unmatched. This CDR3 has 11 amino acids. The CDR3 nucleotides are TGTGCCGCCGGGAGGGCAGAGACCCAGTACTTC. Translation: CAAGRAETQYF.

This clone was detected only once. The chain combines TRBV29-1 with TRBJ1-1; D gene ambiguous. Deletions cut 3 bases from V and 3 bases from J, with 17 bases between. The CDR3 runs to 15 residues. Looked up from germline, CDR1 is SQVTM and CDR2 is ANQGSEA. CDR3: CSVDLDNRLHTEAFF. CDR3 nucleotide sequence: TGCAGCGTTGATCTTGACAATCGATTACACACTGAAGCTTTCTTT.

The chain links TRBV5-1 to TRBJ2-7; possible D gene TRBD1, 6 bases. The CDR3 is 15 residues long. CDR1 SGHRS and CDR2 YFSETQ come from the germline V gene. V lost 4 bases and J 4 bases, leaving 18 bases between the germline ends. In DNA form, the CDR3 reads TGCGCCAGCAGCCATTCCACACAGGGACCATACGAGCAGTACTTC. It translates to CASSHSTQGPYEQYF.

The chain carries TRBV18 and TRBJ2-3, with TRBD1 identical over 8 bases. This CDR3 spans 13 amino acids. Losses at the gene ends were 5 bases for V and 6 bases for J; bases not matched to a gene: 4. Germline values: CDR1 KGHSH, CDR2 LQKENI. CDR3 region: CASSGQGWDTQYF. As DNA, the CDR3 is TGTGCCAGCTCAGGACAGGGTTGGGATACGCAGTATTTT.

The chain employs TRBV27 and TRBJ1-2; D gene unclear. V dropped 6 bases and J dropped 3 bases, with 14 bases sitting between them. The CDR3 spans 14 residues. CDR1 MNHEY and CDR2 SMNVEV come from the germline V gene (reference sequence). The CDR3 is CASSAGNGYYGYTF. The CDR3 region has the DNA TGTGCCAGCAGCGCGGGGAATGGGTACTATGGCTACACCTTC.

V usage is TRBV29-1 and J usage is TRBJ1-2, with D possibly matching TRBD1 (5 bases). Germline CDR1 is SQVTM and CDR2 is ANQGSEA. The CDR3 has 12 amino acids. V was shortened by 4 bases and J by 4 bases, with 10 bases between the two germline ends. CDR3 region: CSVGGGFYGYTF. The CDR3 bases are TGCAGCGTTGGCGGGGGTTTCTATGGCTACACCTTC.

This chain links TRBV6-1 with TRBJ1-1; D possibly corresponds to TRBD1 (5 bases). This CDR3 region has 16 residues. Germline CDR1 MNHNS, CDR2 SASEGT. V was pared by 4 bases and J by 2 bases, with 17 bases between. The CDR3 nucleotides are TGTGCCAGCAGTGGGCAGCGGGACCGACCTAACACTGAAGCTTTCTTT. Its translation is CASSGQRDRPNTEAFF.

The rearrangement joins TRBV5-4 to TRBJ2-7, with D unresolved. This CDR3 comprises 13 residues. The germline V and J ends were trimmed by 0 bases and 9 bases, with 13 bases remaining between them. CDR1 is SGHNT, CDR2 YYREEE, per germline (reference sequence). CDR3 nucleotides: TGTGCCAGCAGCTTGGGAACTTCCGGCGGGCAGTACTTC. Protein: CASSLGTSGGQYF.

The chain joins TRBV14 to TRBJ1-2, with 8 bases lining up with TRBD1. After removal of 1 base from V and 8 bases from J, the junction contained 18 bases not matched to a gene. Per the germline V gene, CDR1 is SGHDN and CDR2 is FVKESK. The CDR3 is made up of 18 amino acids. The CDR3 DNA sequence: TGTGCCAGCAGCCAAGTCTTGGGACAGGTTACCTTCTATGGCGGCTACACCTTC. It specifies CASSQVLGQVTFYGGYTF.

V usage is TRBV21-1 and J usage is TRBJ2-7; the table names TRBD1, a call not compared with the DNA. TRBV21-1 is given as a pseudogene. The CDR3 has 16 residues. The CDR3 DNA is TGTGCCAGCAGCAAAAAATTTAGGGGTGAATGCTACGAGCAGTACTTC. It specifies CASSKKFRGECYEQYF.

The rearrangement uses TRBV7-9 and TRBJ2-7, with D tentatively TRBD2 (6 bases). Germline CDR1 is SEHNR and CDR2 is FQNEAQ (reference sequence). The CDR3 has 14 amino acids. The germline V and J ends were trimmed by 4 bases and 2 bases, with 12 bases remaining between them. CDR3 protein: CASSYSSEPYEQYF. In nucleotides, the CDR3 is TGTGCCAGCAGCTACTCTAGCGAGCCCTACGAGCAGTACTTC.

The chain carries TRBV6-6 and TRBJ1-2; no firm D call. The CDR3 totals 14 residues. Trimming shortened V by 5 bases and J by 4 bases, and 14 bases separated the two germline ends. Germline CDR1 MNHNY, CDR2 SVGAGI (reference sequence). The CDR3 bases are TGTGCCAGCAGTGTCTCGGCGGAAGCCTATGGCTACACCTTC. Amino acids: CASSVSAEAYGYTF.

The chain links TRBV4-1 to TRBJ1-5, with D tentatively TRBD1 (6 bases). In germline, CDR1 is MGHRA, CDR2 YSYEKL. The V gene lost 4 bases and the J gene lost 2 bases, with 15 bases spanning the gap. This CDR3 comprises 16 residues. In DNA, the CDR3 is TGCGCCAGCAGCCCTGAGCGGGGGGCCGGCAATCAGCCCCAGCATTTT. Amino acids: CASSPERGAGNQPQHF.

The chain couples TRBV27 to TRBJ1-1, with D uncertain. Trimming cost V 3 bases and J 3 bases, with 14 bases left between them. CDR3 length: 15 residues. Germline loops: CDR1 MNHEY, CDR2 SMNVEV (reference sequence). In DNA form, the CDR3 reads TGTGCCAGCAGTTTGGTTCGGGAAAGGGACACTGAAGCTTTCTTT. It specifies CASSLVRERDTEAFF.